Sequencing of this T cell receptor (beta chain) was carried out in a study of cytomegalovirus exposure and HLA in healthy donors. PCR was performed using 60 Vbeta and 13 Jbeta primers. Generated by immunoSEQ multiplex PCR, the TCRdb table keeps only in-frame clones and is missing some. This sample's clone table lists about 160,000 clones. The V gene's germline CDR1 is LGHNA and CDR2 YNFKEQ. The CDR3 consists of 17 residues. V lost 2 bases, J lost 0 bases, and 2 bases stayed unmatched. The V and J genes are TRBV4-2 and TRBJ2-7; 15 nucleotides line up with TRBD2. Material for sequencing was PBMCs. This TCR came from a man younger than 45 in good health and CMV-seronegative. The CDR3: CASSQSGLAGGSYEQYF. For the CDR3, the DNA is TGTGCCAGCAGCCAATCGGGACTAGCGGGAGGCTCCTACGAGCAGTACTTC.